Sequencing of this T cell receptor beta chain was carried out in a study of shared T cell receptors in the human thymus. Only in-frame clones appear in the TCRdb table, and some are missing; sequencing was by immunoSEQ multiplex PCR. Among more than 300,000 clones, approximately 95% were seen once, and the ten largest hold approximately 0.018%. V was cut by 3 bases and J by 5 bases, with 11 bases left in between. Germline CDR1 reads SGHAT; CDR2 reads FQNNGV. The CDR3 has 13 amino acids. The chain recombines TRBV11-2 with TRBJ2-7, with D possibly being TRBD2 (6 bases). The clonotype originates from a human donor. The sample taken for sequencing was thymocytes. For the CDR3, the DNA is TGTGCCAGCAGCTTTGCGGGGTTGAACGAGCAGTACTTC. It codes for CASSFAGLNEQYF.